The 13 T cell receptor beta chains presented below share a single source sample, sequenced in a study of a mutant IDH1 vaccine in newly diagnosed glioma. These receptors have no known antigen. Time point denoted: week 47, end of study. Doses of 300 ug of mutant IDH1 20-mer peptide were given with topical imiquimod. Sequencing used immunoSEQ multiplex PCR; TCRdb keeps in-frame clones, though not all of them. The sample lists fewer than 70,000 clones; 83% were seen once. The sample consisted of PBMCs, taken from a glioma patient whose treatment included an IDH1 peptide vaccine. The receptor set was obtained from a young man with glioma.

The chain combines TRBV6-8 with TRBJ1-6; 9 nucleotides match TRBD1. The CDR3 is made up of 16 amino acids. CDR1 and CDR2 (germline): MNHGY, SAAAGT. Germline trimming cut 0 bases from V and 9 bases from J; bases unmatched to any gene: 6. This CDR3 is CASSYSRDRVVSPLHF. CDR3 sequence (DNA): TGTGCCAGCAGTTACTCGCGGGACAGGGTGGTTTCACCCCTCCACTTT.

The rearrangement uses TRBV30 and TRBJ2-2, with D possibly TRBD1 on 6 matching bases. Germline assignment: CDR1 GTSNPN and CDR2 SVGIG (reference sequence). The V and J ends lost 2 bases and 2 bases respectively, with 12 bases between them. The CDR3 extends over 15 amino acids. CDR3 in DNA: TGTGCCTGGAGTACAGGGTTTACAAACACCGGGGAGCTGTTTTTT. Residues: CAWSTGFTNTGELFF.

This clone has a handful of counts. The chain recombines TRBV19 with TRBJ1-2; D gene uncertain. The V and J ends lost 8 bases and 1 base respectively, with 11 bases between them. The CDR3 length is 13 residues. CDR1 is LNHDA, CDR2 SQIVND, per germline (reference sequence). In DNA form, the CDR3 reads TGTGCCAGTCGCGCCATGGGTAACTATGGCTACACCTTC. Its translation is CASRAMGNYGYTF.

The V call is TRBV6-5, the J call TRBJ2-7, with no clear D. Germline-derived CDR1 and CDR2 are MNHEY and SVGAGI. The CDR3 length is 11 residues. The CDR3 nucleotides read TGTGCGGTCCAGAGCTCCTACGAGCAGTACTTC. It encodes CAVQSSYEQYF.

This chain connects TRBV19 to TRBJ2-3; no reliable D call. There are 14 residues in the CDR3. Germline loops: CDR1 LNHDA, CDR2 SQIVND (reference sequence). V lost 6 bases and J lost 3, with 13 bases in between. The CDR3 region is CASRLTFETDTQYF. CDR3 DNA: TGTGCCAGTAGATTGACCTTCGAGACAGATACGCAGTATTTT. The full variable domain, completed using reference TRBV19 and TRBJ2-3, is DGGITQSPKYLFRKEGQNVTLSCEQNLNHDAMYWYRQDPGQGLRLIYYSQIVNDFQKGDIAEGYSVSREKKESFPLTVTSAQKNPTAFYLCASRLTFETDTQYFGPGTRLTVL.

The V call is TRBV7-8, the J call TRBJ1-1, with TRBD1 identical over 7 bases. With 0 bases clipped from V and 1 base from J, the junction kept 5 bases outside the gene matches. Germline CDR1 reads SGHVS; CDR2 reads FQNEAQ. There are 16 residues in the CDR3. CDR3 DNA: TGTGCCAGCAGCTTAGCGATAGGGGGCGCGAACACTGAAGCTTTCTTT. Translating it yields CASSLAIGGANTEAFF. The full variable domain, in which reference TRBV7-8 and TRBJ1-1 provide the parts outside the CDR3, is GAGVSQSPRYKVAKRGQDVALRCDPISGHVSLFWYQQALGQGPEFLTYFQNEAQLDKSGLPSDRFFAERPEGSVSTLKIQRTQQEDSAVYLCASSLAIGGANTEAFFGQGTRLTVV.

The chain links TRBV10-2 to TRBJ2-7, with D perhaps given as TRBD1 or TRBD2 (6 bases each). Germline CDR1 WSHSY, CDR2 SAAADI. The CDR3 covers 16 residues. The germline V and J ends were trimmed by 8 bases and 3 bases, with 23 bases remaining between them. CDR3 loop: CASGGGTAAILYEQYF. The CDR3 nucleotides are TGCGCCAGCGGAGGGGGGACCGCGGCGATTCTCTACGAGCAGTACTTC.

This chain connects TRBV5-4 to TRBJ2-7; no definite D call. The V end lost 0 bases, the J end lost 1 base, and 8 bases lay between the germline ends. The CDR3 runs to 14 residues. CDR1 and CDR2 (germline): SGHNT, YYREEE (reference sequence). CDR3 protein: CASSLEPASYEQYF. Written as DNA, the CDR3 is TGTGCCAGCAGCTTGGAACCAGCTTCCTACGAGCAGTACTTC.

This chain links TRBV19 with TRBJ2-6; 7 bases fit TRBD1. The CDR3 extends over 16 amino acids. The germline V gene encodes CDR1 LNHDA and CDR2 SQIVND (reference sequence). The V gene end was trimmed by 4 bases and the J gene end by 0 bases; junction bases not matched to a gene: 3. DNA for the CDR3: TGTGCCAGTAGTAGACAGGGAAGCTCTGGGGCCAACGTCCTGACTTTC. This codes for CASSRQGSSGANVLTF.

The V and J genes are TRBV7-9 and TRBJ2-5; unclear D gene. Germline loops: CDR1 SEHNR, CDR2 FQNEAQ (reference sequence). The germline V and J ends were trimmed by 5 bases and 4 bases, with 8 bases remaining between them. The CDR3 contains 12 residues. CDR3 in DNA: TGTGCCAGCAGCCCTCTTGGAGAGACCCAGTACTTC. This sequence encodes CASSPLGETQYF.

The rearrangement links TRBV6-5 to TRBJ1-2; D gene unclear. Looked up from germline, CDR1 is MNHEY and CDR2 is SVGAGI. With 0 bases removed from V and 0 bases from J, the gap between germline ends came to 11 bases. This CDR3 spans 16 amino acids. This CDR3 is CASSYSGGLANYGYTF. DNA of the CDR3: TGTGCCAGCAGTTACTCGGGTGGGTTAGCTAACTATGGCTACACCTTC.

The chain employs TRBV10-2 and TRBJ1-2; TRBD1 might be the D (5 bases). Germline V gene sequence: CDR1 WSHSY, CDR2 SAAADI. The V gene lost 3 bases and the J gene lost 3 bases, with 8 bases spanning the gap. This CDR3 comprises 13 residues. Here the CDR3 reads CASSDQGDYGYTF. The CDR3 nucleotides are TGCGCCAGCAGTGACCAGGGAGACTATGGCTACACCTTC.

The rearrangement uses TRBV4-1 and TRBJ2-7; D not resolved. Trimming shortened V by 4 bases and J by 0 bases, and 13 bases separated the two germline ends. The length of the CDR3 is 15 residues. Germline V gene data show CDR1 as MGHRA and CDR2 as YSYEKL. The CDR3 reads CASSPFDRDSYEQYF. CDR3 DNA: TGCGCCAGCAGCCCCTTCGACCGTGACTCCTACGAGCAGTACTTC.